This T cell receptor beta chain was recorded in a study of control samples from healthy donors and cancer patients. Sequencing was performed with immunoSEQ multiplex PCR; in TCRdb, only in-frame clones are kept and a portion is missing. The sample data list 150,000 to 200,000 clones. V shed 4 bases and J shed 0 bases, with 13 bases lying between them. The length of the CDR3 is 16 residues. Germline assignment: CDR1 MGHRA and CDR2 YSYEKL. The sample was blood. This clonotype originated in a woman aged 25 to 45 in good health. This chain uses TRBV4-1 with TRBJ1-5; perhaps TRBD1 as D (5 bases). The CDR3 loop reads CASSPGGGNSNQPQHF. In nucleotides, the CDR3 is TGCGCCAGCAGCCCCGGGGGGGGAAATAGCAATCAGCCCCAGCATTTT.